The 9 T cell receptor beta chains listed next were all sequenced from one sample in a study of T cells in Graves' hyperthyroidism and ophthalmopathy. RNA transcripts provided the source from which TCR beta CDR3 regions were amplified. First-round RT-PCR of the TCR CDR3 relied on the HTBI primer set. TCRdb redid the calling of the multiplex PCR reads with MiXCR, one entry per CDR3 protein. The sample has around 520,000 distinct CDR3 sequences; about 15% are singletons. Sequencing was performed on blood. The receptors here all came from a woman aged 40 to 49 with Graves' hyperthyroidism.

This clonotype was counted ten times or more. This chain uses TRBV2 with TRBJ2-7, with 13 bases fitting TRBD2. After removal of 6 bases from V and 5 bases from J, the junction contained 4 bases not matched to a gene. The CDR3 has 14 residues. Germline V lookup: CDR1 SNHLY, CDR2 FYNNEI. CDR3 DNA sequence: TGTGCCAGCAGCTACGGGACTAGCGGGAACGAGCAGTACTTC. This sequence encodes CASSYGTSGNEQYF.

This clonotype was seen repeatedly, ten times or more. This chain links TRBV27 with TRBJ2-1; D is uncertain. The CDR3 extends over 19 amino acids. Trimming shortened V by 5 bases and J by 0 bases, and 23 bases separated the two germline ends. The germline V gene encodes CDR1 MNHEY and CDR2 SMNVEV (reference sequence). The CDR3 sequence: CASSKRSGSTMSSYNEQFF. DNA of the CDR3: TGTGCCAGCAGTAAACGTTCAGGTTCAACCATGAGCTCCTACAATGAGCAGTTCTTC.

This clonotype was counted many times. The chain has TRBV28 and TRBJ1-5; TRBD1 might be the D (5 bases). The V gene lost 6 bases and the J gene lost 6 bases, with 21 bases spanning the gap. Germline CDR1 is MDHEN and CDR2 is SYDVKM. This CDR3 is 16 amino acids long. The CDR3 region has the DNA TGTGCCAGCAGGGGGCCGGGACCTAGCACGAGTCAGCCCCAGCATTTT. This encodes CASRGPGPSTSQPQHF.

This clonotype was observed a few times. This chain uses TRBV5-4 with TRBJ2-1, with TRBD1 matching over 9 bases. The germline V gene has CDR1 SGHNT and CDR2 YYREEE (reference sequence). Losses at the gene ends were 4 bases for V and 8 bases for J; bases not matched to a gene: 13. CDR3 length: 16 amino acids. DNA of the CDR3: TGTGCCAGCAGCCAAGAGGGGGGGACAGGGCTGGATGAGCAGTTCTTC. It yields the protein CASSQEGGTGLDEQFF. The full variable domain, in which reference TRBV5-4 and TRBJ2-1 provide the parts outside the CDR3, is ETGVTQSPTHLIKTRGQQVTLRCSSQSGHNTVSWYQQALGQGPQFIFQYYREEENGRGNFPPRFSGLQFPNYSSELNVNALELDDSALYLCASSQEGGTGLDEQFFGPGTRLTVL.

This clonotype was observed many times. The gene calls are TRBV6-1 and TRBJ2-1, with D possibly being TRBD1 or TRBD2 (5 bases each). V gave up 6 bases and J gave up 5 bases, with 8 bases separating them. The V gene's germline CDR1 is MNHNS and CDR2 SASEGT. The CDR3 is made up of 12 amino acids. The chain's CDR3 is CASRGPNNEQFF. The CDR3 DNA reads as TGTGCCAGCAGGGGACCTAACAATGAGCAGTTCTTC.

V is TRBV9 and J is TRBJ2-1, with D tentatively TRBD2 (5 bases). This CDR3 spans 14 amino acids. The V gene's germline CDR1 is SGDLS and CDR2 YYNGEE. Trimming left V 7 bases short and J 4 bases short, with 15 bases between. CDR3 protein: CASGPLRGYNEQFF. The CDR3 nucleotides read TGTGCCAGCGGCCCTCTCCGGGGATACAATGAGCAGTTCTTC.

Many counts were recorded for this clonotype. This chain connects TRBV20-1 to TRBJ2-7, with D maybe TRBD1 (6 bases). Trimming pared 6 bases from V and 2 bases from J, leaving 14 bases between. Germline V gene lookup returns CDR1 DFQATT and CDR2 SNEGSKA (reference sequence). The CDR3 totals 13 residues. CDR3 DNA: TGCAGTGCACCCGGACAGCTCCCCTACGAGCAGTACTTC. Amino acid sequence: CSAPGQLPYEQYF.

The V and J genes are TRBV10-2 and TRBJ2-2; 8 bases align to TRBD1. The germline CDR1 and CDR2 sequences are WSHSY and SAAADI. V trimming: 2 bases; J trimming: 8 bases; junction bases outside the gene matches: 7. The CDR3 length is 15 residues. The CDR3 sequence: CASSEPSGGGGELFF. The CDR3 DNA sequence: TGCGCCAGCAGTGAGCCCTCAGGGGGCGGAGGGGAGCTGTTTTTT.

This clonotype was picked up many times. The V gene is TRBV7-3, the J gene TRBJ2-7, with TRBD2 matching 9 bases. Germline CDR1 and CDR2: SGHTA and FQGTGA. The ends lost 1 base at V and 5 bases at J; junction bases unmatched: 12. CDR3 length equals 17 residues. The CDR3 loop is CASSLKVGREGPHEQYF. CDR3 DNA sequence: TGTGCCAGCAGCTTAAAAGTAGGGCGGGAGGGCCCCCACGAGCAGTACTTC.